The 21 T cell receptor beta chains given below trace back to one sample, sequenced in a study of CD8 T cells in Susac syndrome. With random hexamers, 0.5 to 1 ug RNA was reverse transcribed. TCRdb re-called the immunoSEQ multiplex PCR reads with MiXCR, one entry per CDR3 protein. This table holds 80,000 or so distinct CDR3 sequences, roughly 96% found once. The sample consisted of CD8+ T cells from PBMCs. These receptors came from a human donor with Susac syndrome.

The chain couples TRBV9 to TRBJ2-5; tentative D call: TRBD2 (7 bases). Germline CDR1 reads SGDLS; CDR2 reads YYNGEE. CDR3 length: 14 amino acids. V was clipped by 4 bases and J by 5 bases, with 15 bases between them. The CDR3 loop is CASSRPGGLETQYF. As DNA, the CDR3 is TGTGCCAGCAGCCGCCCCGGGGGGCTCGAGACCCAGTACTTC.

This chain connects TRBV29-1 to TRBJ2-7, with 7 bases aligning to TRBD1. This CDR3 is built from 12 residues. The junction had 5 bases not matched to a gene; V was cut back by 6 bases and J by 3 bases. CDR1 and CDR2 from the germline V gene are SQVTM and ANQGSEA. CDR3 coding DNA: TGCAGCGTAGGGGACAGCCTCTACGAGCAGTACTTC. It encodes CSVGDSLYEQYF.

J is TRBJ2-7 and V is TRBV28; 10 bases align to TRBD2. The J segment lost 6 bases and the V segment lost 5 bases, leaving 19 bases of the junction unmatched. Germline loops: CDR1 MDHEN, CDR2 SYDVKM. CDR3 size: 18 residues. For the CDR3, the DNA is TGTGCCAGCAGTAACCTACCCGGGGCTAGCGGGAGAGTTTCCGAGCAGTACTTC. It encodes CASSNLPGASGRVSEQYF.

The chain has TRBV2 and TRBJ2-2; D perhaps matches TRBD1 (6 bases). V lost 3 bases and J lost 6, with 11 bases in between. This CDR3 spans 14 amino acids. Germline V gene lookup returns CDR1 SNHLY and CDR2 FYNNEI. The CDR3 here is CASSDRGSSGELFF. The CDR3, as DNA: TGTGCCAGCAGTGACAGGGGCTCTTCCGGGGAGCTGTTTTTT.

V usage is TRBV3-1 and J usage is TRBJ2-5; D is ambiguous. With 1 base removed from V and 1 base from J, the gap between germline ends came to 16 bases. The CDR3 length is 17 residues. Germline CDR1 and CDR2: LGHDT and YNNKEL (reference sequence). In DNA form, the CDR3 reads TGTGCCAGCAGCCAAGCTCGCGCTACCACCACCCAAGAGACCCAGTACTTC. Residues: CASSQARATTTQETQYF.

V usage is TRBV14 and J usage is TRBJ2-7; D not resolved. This CDR3 has 16 residues. V was pared by 0 bases and J by 2 bases, with 14 bases between. Germline assignment: CDR1 SGHDN and CDR2 FVKESK. DNA for the CDR3: TGTGCCAGCAGCCAAGACCGCCCCGACACCGCCTACGAGCAGTACGTC. Encoded protein: CASSQDRPDTAYEQYV.

The chain is built from TRBV20-1 and TRBJ1-5; D gene unclear. CDR3 length equals 16 residues. V gave up 0 bases and J gave up 0 bases, with 12 bases separating them. In germline, CDR1 is DFQATT, CDR2 SNEGSKA (reference sequence). The CDR3 here is CSAREGPSNSNQPQHF. The CDR3 DNA reads as TGCAGTGCTAGAGAAGGACCATCTAATAGCAATCAGCCCCAGCATTTT.

In DNA form, the CDR3 reads TGTGCCTGGACCCTCCTGACTCGAACCTCCTACAATGAGCAGTTCTTC. Its translation: CAWTLLTRTSYNEQFF. The chain joins TRBV30 to TRBJ2-1; D is unclear. Trimming pared 4 bases from V and 0 bases from J, leaving 16 bases between. The CDR3 spans 16 residues. The germline V gene has CDR1 GTSNPN and CDR2 SVGIG (reference sequence).

This clonotype was recorded once. This chain joins TRBV7-8 and TRBJ2-1; D may be TRBD2 (6 bases). The V gene's germline CDR1 is SGHVS and CDR2 FQNEAQ. The CDR3 runs 13 residues. V dropped 5 bases and J dropped 14 bases, with 19 bases sitting between them. CDR3 sequence reads: CASSVRALGGEFF. In DNA form, the CDR3 reads TGTGCCAGCAGCGTTAGGGCACTCGGGGGAGAGTTCTTC. The variable domain in full, with the rest retrieved from reference TRBV7-8 and TRBJ2-1, is GAGVSQSPRYKVAKRGQDVALRCDPISGHVSLFWYQQALGQGPEFLTYFQNEAQLDKSGLPSDRFFAERPEGSVSTLKIQRTQQEDSAVYLCASSVRALGGEFFGPGTRLTVL.

This clonotype was detected a few times. The genes are TRBV11-2 and TRBJ1-2; possibly TRBD1 for D (6 bases). Trimming left V 1 base short and J 6 bases short, with 9 bases between. There are 13 residues in the CDR3. Germline V gene data show CDR1 as SGHAT and CDR2 as FQNNGV. CDR3 in DNA: TGTGCCAGCAGCTTAGGGGCAGGGGATGGCTACACCTTC. Translation: CASSLGAGDGYTF.

The CDR3 DNA sequence: TGTGCCACCAGCAGAGAGGGCTCCGAGCAGTACTTC. This translates into CATSREGSEQYF. The V gene is TRBV15, the J gene TRBJ2-7; D uncertain. In germline, CDR1 is LNHNV, CDR2 YYDKDF (reference sequence). This CDR3 contains 12 residues. Trimming took off 0 bases at V and 6 bases at J, with 6 bases between the two ends.

This chain uses TRBV6-6 with TRBJ2-5; 7 bases agree with TRBD1. CDR1 MNHNY and CDR2 SVGAGI come from the germline V gene (reference sequence). J was trimmed by 5 bases and V by 4 bases; bases with no gene match: 7. The CDR3 consists of 14 residues. CDR3 region: CASSLTGLEETQYF. The CDR3, as DNA: TGTGCCAGCAGTTTGACAGGGCTGGAGGAGACCCAGTACTTC.

The chain carries TRBV19 and TRBJ2-2, with D possibly matching TRBD2 (6 bases). Germline V CDR1 and CDR2: LNHDA, SQIVND (reference sequence). This CDR3 spans 13 amino acids. Deletions cut 5 bases from V and 6 bases from J, with 10 bases between. The CDR3 DNA reads TGTGCCAGTAGTTGGGGGGATCCCGGGGAGCTGTTTTTT. Its protein is CASSWGDPGELFF.

This clonotype was observed once. The chain combines TRBV12-3 or TRBV12-4 with TRBJ2-1; D uncertain. This CDR3 comprises 15 residues. V was cut by 4 bases and J by 9 bases, with 19 bases left in between. CDR3 bases: TGTGCCAGCAGTTCCCGGGTTCCAAGGGAAGGTGAGCAGTTCTTC. Translation gives CASSSRVPREGEQFF.

The J gene is TRBJ2-7, the V gene TRBV29-1, with a weak D call TRBD2 (5 bases). Germline values: CDR1 SQVTM, CDR2 ANQGSEA. V was trimmed by 1 base and J by 3 bases, leaving 10 bases between them. This CDR3 comprises 13 residues. The CDR3, as DNA: TGCAGCGTTGAAGGGCGGGCGGGCTACGAGCAGTACTTC. The encoded protein is CSVEGRAGYEQYF.

This clonotype occurred once. The rearrangement links TRBV2 to TRBJ2-5, with no clear D. Germline loops: CDR1 SNHLY, CDR2 FYNNEI. There are 13 residues in the CDR3. The germline V and J ends were trimmed by 8 bases and 5 bases, with 15 bases remaining between them. In DNA form, the CDR3 reads TGTGCCAGCTCGGACCCCTGGACGGAGACCCAGTACTTC. Protein sequence: CASSDPWTETQYF.

V usage is TRBV19 and J usage is TRBJ2-6, with TRBD2 as a possible D gene (5 bases). Trimming shortened V by 2 bases and J by 3 bases, and 8 bases separated the two germline ends. The CDR3 runs to 15 residues. The V gene's germline CDR1 is LNHDA and CDR2 SQIVND (reference sequence). The CDR3 sequence: CASSILRDGANVLTF. The CDR3 DNA follows: TGTGCCAGTAGTATACTGAGGGATGGGGCCAACGTCCTGACTTTC.

The J gene is TRBJ2-1, the V gene TRBV18, with 14 bases matching TRBD2. Trimming at V came to 3 bases and at J to 8 bases, leaving 6 bases not matched to a gene. The CDR3 runs to 16 residues. Germline V gives CDR1 KGHSH, CDR2 LQKENI. CDR3: CASSPTSGRARDEQFF. Here the CDR3 DNA reads TGTGCCAGCTCACCGACTAGCGGGAGGGCCAGGGATGAGCAGTTCTTC. Full variable domain (remainder filled in from reference TRBV18 and TRBJ2-1): NAGVMQNPRHLVRRRGQEARLRCSPMKGHSHVYWYRQLPEEGLKFMVYLQKENIIDESGMPKERFSAEFPKEGPSILRIQQVVRGDSAAYFCASSPTSGRARDEQFFGPGTRLTVL.

This chain connects TRBV30 to TRBJ2-1; a weak D match, TRBD1 (6 bases). This CDR3 contains 14 residues. V shed 1 base and J shed 4 bases, with 11 bases lying between them. CDR1 and CDR2 (germline): GTSNPN, SVGIG (reference sequence). The CDR3 here is CAWSGDTGYNEQFF. As DNA, the CDR3 is TGTGCCTGGAGTGGCGATACAGGGTACAATGAGCAGTTCTTC.

V and J are TRBV6-2 or TRBV6-3 and TRBJ2-1; unclear D gene. Germline V lookup: CDR1 MNHEY, CDR2 SVGEGT. The V gene lost 6 bases and the J gene lost 6 bases, with 15 bases spanning the gap. The CDR3 has 14 residues. CDR3 in amino acids: CASSRMGSGNEQFF. Here the CDR3 DNA reads TGTGCCAGCAGCCGAATGGGCTCGGGCAATGAGCAGTTCTTC.

V usage is TRBV7-9 and J usage is TRBJ1-5, with a weak D call TRBD1 (6 bases). Germline V gives CDR1 SEHNR, CDR2 FQNEAQ (reference sequence). V dropped 6 bases and J dropped 7 bases, with 16 bases sitting between them. This CDR3 is 14 amino acids long. The CDR3 nucleotides are TGTGCCAGCAGTGGAGGGGGGAGCACGCAGCCCCAGCATTTT. Translating it yields CASSGGGSTQPQHF. Drawing the rest from reference TRBV7-9 and TRBJ1-5, the complete variable domain is DTGVSQNPRHKITKRGQNVTFRCDPISEHNRLYWYRQTLGQGPEFLTYFQNEAQLEKSRLLSDRFSAERPKGSFSTLEIQRTEQGDSAMYLCASSGGGSTQPQHFGDGTRLSIL.